The rows below give T cell receptor beta chains drawn from one sample of a study of early T cells in non-severe SARS-CoV-2 infection. MiXCR was run by TCRdb on the 5' RACE reads, yielding one entry per CDR3 protein. The sample consists of around 82,000 distinct CDR3 sequences, 12% of them appearing once. Sequencing used whole blood. Every receptor here comes from an adult who was a healthcare worker with PCR-confirmed SARS-CoV-2 infection or an uninfected control (not recorded which). Each CDR3 is given with its conserved first and last residue. D genes are given only for firm matches. The listing skips clone size in some rows; elsewhere it reads once, few, many or a size class.

NA	TRBV9	TRBJ2-2	TRBD1	CASSPLGTGGSGVNTGELFF	TGTGCCAGCAGCCCCCTGGGGACAGGGGGCTCCGGGGTGAACACCGGGGAGCTGTTTTTT
many	TRBV19	TRBJ1-2	NA	CASSIKVAGMYYGYTF	TGTGCCAGTAGTATTAAAGTCGCGGGGATGTACTATGGCTACACCTTC
many	TRBV5-1	TRBJ1-5	TRBD1	CASSLGQGAYQPQHF	TGCGCCAGCAGCTTGGGGCAGGGGGCATATCAGCCCCAGCATTTT
few	TRBV4-2	TRBJ2-1	TRBD2	CASSQDKTSAYNEQFF	TGTGCCAGCAGCCAAGATAAGACTAGCGCCTACAATGAGCAGTTCTTC
NA	TRBV20-1	TRBJ2-3	TRBD1	CSARDSQRTGVPDTQYF	TGCAGTGCTCGCGATTCTCAGCGGACAGGGGTGCCAGATACGCAGTATTTT
NA	TRBV18	TRBJ2-7	NA	CASSFTGTAYEQYF	TGTGCCAGCTCATTCACCGGGACGGCCTACGAGCAGTACTTC
NA	TRBV23-1	TRBJ1-2	NA	CASSQLGPLFLGYGYTF	TGCGCCAGCAGTCAACTTGGCCCATTATTTTTGGGCTATGGCTACACCTTC
NA	TRBV12-3/TRBV12-4	TRBJ1-1	TRBD1	CASSFRQGSSTEAFF	TGTGCCAGCAGTTTCCGACAGGGGTCAAGCACTGAAGCTTTCTTT
many	TRBV7-6	TRBJ2-7	TRBD1	CASSSTGSSYEQYF	TGTGCCAGCAGCTCGACAGGGAGCTCCTACGAGCAGTACTTC
NA	TRBV4-2	TRBJ2-5	TRBD2	CASSQAGAGKQETQYF	TGTGCCAGCAGCCAAGCCGGAGCGGGAAAACAAGAGACCCAGTACTTC
NA	TRBV28	TRBJ2-7	NA	CASSEQGSAVEQYF	TGTGCCAGCAGTGAGCAGGGGTCCGCCGTAGAGCAGTACTTC
few	TRBV5-1	TRBJ2-5	NA	CASSLGLYQETQYF	TGCGCCAGCAGCTTGGGACTGTACCAAGAGACCCAGTACTTC
few	TRBV27	TRBJ2-7	TRBD2	CASSSLGGRAGEQYF	TGTGCCAGCAGTTCCTTAGGCGGGAGGGCGGGGGAGCAGTACTTC
NA	TRBV6-5	TRBJ2-1	NA	CASSPARRSRENEQFF	TGTGCCAGCAGTCCAGCGAGGAGGTCTAGGGAGAATGAGCAGTTCTTC
NA	TRBV12-3/TRBV12-4	TRBJ1-6	NA	CASKGSLGTYNSPLHF	TGTGCCAGCAAAGGCAGTCTCGGCACCTATAATTCACCCCTCCACTTT
many	TRBV27	TRBJ2-7	TRBD1	CASSSLQGVEQYF	TGTGCCAGCAGTTCACTACAGGGGGTCGAGCAGTACTTC
few	TRBV4-2	TRBJ2-4	NA	CASSPSRGGGNIQYF	TGTGCCAGCAGCCCCTCCCGGGGAGGAGGAAACATTCAGTACTTC
many	TRBV30	TRBJ1-2	NA	CAWSLQSGGYTF	TGTGCCTGGAGTCTACAGTCTGGGGGCTACACCTTC
NA	TRBV28	TRBJ2-1	NA	CASTLGAAASRPFF	TGTGCCAGCACCCTAGGCGCGGCGGCCTCCAGACCGTTCTTC
NA	TRBV14	TRBJ2-1	NA	CASSQGVPGALSNEQFF	TGTGCCAGCAGCCAAGGGGTCCCCGGGGCCCTCTCCAATGAGCAGTTCTTC
few	TRBV2	TRBJ2-1	NA	CASSSTAGVYNEQFF	TGTGCCAGCAGTTCGACGGCTGGGGTCTACAATGAGCAGTTCTTC
NA	TRBV12-3/TRBV12-4	TRBJ2-2	TRBD1	CASSRIWTGTNTGELFF	TGTGCCAGCAGCCGAATTTGGACAGGGACGAACACCGGGGAGCTGTTTTTT
many	TRBV5-1	TRBJ1-1	TRBD1	CASSLWGQGAETEAFF	TGCGCCAGCAGCTTGTGGGGACAGGGGGCTGAAACTGAAGCTTTCTTT
few	TRBV11-2	TRBJ2-7	TRBD2	CASSPTSGSRKQYF	TGTGCCAGCAGCCCAACCAGCGGGAGCCGGAAGCAGTACTTC
many	TRBV20-1	TRBJ2-1	TRBD2	CSARTSGGSSEQFF	TGCAGTGCGAGGACTAGTGGGGGGTCGAGTGAGCAGTTCTTC
once	TRBV24-1	TRBJ2-5	TRBD2	CATSDPSGRGETQYF	TGTGCCACCAGTGACCCGAGCGGGAGAGGCGAGACCCAGTACTTC
few	TRBV29-1	TRBJ2-3	NA	CSVVPVTDTQYF	TGCAGCGTTGTCCCAGTCACAGATACGCAGTATTTT
NA	TRBV5-1	TRBJ1-4	NA	CASSPLGNEKLFF	TGCGCCAGCAGCCCACTAGGCAATGAAAAACTGTTTTTT
many	TRBV6-5	TRBJ1-4	NA	CASSNGQRGEKLFF	TGTGCCAGCAGTAACGGACAAAGGGGGGAAAAACTGTTTTTT
few	TRBV25-1	TRBJ2-3	NA	CASSEPGRADTQYF	TGTGCCAGCAGTGAACCCGGGCGGGCAGATACGCAGTATTTT
NA	TRBV27	TRBJ2-2	NA	CASSTRTGELFF	TGTGCCAGCAGTACACGCACCGGGGAGCTGTTTTTT
NA	TRBV29-1	TRBJ2-1	TRBD2	CSVDQGLGSYNEQFF	TGCAGCGTTGACCAGGGACTAGGGTCCTACAATGAGCAGTTCTTC
NA	TRBV18	TRBJ1-1	NA	CASSPQAGGTPEAFF	TGTGCCAGCTCACCACAGGCCGGGGGTACGCCTGAAGCTTTCTTT